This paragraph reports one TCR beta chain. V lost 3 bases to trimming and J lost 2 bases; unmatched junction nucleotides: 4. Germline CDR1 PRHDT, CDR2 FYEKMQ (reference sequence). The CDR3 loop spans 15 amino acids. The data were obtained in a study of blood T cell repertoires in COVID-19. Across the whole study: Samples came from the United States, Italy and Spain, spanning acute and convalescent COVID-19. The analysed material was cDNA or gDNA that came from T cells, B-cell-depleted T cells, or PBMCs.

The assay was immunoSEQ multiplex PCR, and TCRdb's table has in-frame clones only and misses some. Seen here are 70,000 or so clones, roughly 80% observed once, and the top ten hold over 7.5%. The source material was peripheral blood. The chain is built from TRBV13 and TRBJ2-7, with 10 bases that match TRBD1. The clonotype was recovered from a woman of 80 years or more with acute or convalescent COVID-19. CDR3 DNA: TGTGCCAGCAGCTTTGGGACAGGGGTGGCCTACGAGCAGTACTTC. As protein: CASSFGTGVAYEQYF.